The clone carrying this TCR beta chain occurred once. Its antigen is undetermined. The data are from a study of OX40 agonist ivuxolimab in advanced cancers. Here immunoSEQ multiplex PCR was the method, and the copy in TCRdb shows in-frame clones only, minus some. There are some 44,000 clones in the sample; 75% to 90% occur only once, and 4% to 5% lies in the top ten. This CDR3 comprises 13 residues. The V end was cut by 2 bases, the J end by 3 bases, with 7 bases between. Germline V CDR1 and CDR2: SGHNT, YYREEE (reference sequence). Study outcomes and limitations: CD4+ and CD8+ blood T cells expanded clonally by week 6 at 0.1 to 3.0 mg/kg.

The sample was CD4+ or CD8+ T cells sorted from blood, taken in a trial of the OX40 agonist ivuxolimab. The chain joins TRBV5-4 to TRBJ2-3, with D hard to call. This clonotype was obtained from an adult with an advanced solid tumor such as melanoma, head and neck, liver or kidney cancer. The CDR3 sequence is CASSFLATDTQYF. CDR3 DNA sequence: TGTGCCAGCAGCTTTTTGGCAACAGATACGCAGTATTTT.